These 9 T cell receptor beta chains were sequenced from one sample in a study of T cell repertoires in cytomegalovirus infection. From the reads, TCRdb called clonotypes with MiXCR, one entry per CDR3 protein. Here the sample spans 500,000 or so distinct CDR3 sequences, approximately 16% being singletons. Sequenced: CD8+ T cells from PBMCs. These TCRs come from a human donor in good health (CMV status not recorded). Some clones in this sample may be carry-over from other donors' samples.

This clonotype occurred a few times. V and J are TRBV9 and TRBJ2-3; possible D gene TRBD2, 6 bases. The CDR3 has 16 residues. With 4 bases removed from V and 2 bases from J, the gap between germline ends came to 17 bases. Germline CDR1 reads SGDLS; CDR2 reads YYNGEE. DNA for the CDR3: TGTGCCAGCAGCCCCCGTAGCGGATATGCCACAGATACGCAGTATTTT. This encodes CASSPRSGYATDTQYF. Variable domain in full (rest from reference TRBV9 and TRBJ2-3): DSGVTQTPKHLITATGQRVTLRCSPRSGDLSVYWYQQSLDQGLQFLIQYYNGEERAKGNILERFSAQQFPDLHSELNLSSLELGDSALYFCASSPRSGYATDTQYFGPGTRLTVL.

This clonotype was recorded at least ten times. The chain couples TRBV25-1 to TRBJ2-7; perhaps TRBD1 as D (5 bases). This CDR3 comprises 14 residues. Germline values: CDR1 MGHDK, CDR2 SYGVNS. Trimming took 8 bases from V and 5 from J, leaving 19 bases between them. CDR3 residues: CASAGDREIHEQYF. CDR3 bases: TGTGCCAGCGCAGGAGACAGAGAGATACACGAGCAGTACTTC.

This clonotype was counted at least ten times. V gene TRBV7-2 combines with J gene TRBJ2-7; D unclear. Germline-derived CDR1 and CDR2 are SGHTA and FQGNSA. Trimming stripped 5 bases from V and 6 bases from J, with 8 bases between. This CDR3 region has 11 residues. CDR3 sequence: CASSASGEQYF. CDR3 in DNA: TGTGCCAGCAGCGCCTCGGGCGAGCAGTACTTC.

With respect to this clonotype: A much larger clone is a single base away; this may be a read error. The chain recombines TRBV11-2 with TRBJ2-1; D is ambiguous. The CDR3 sequence is 16 residues long. Germline V gene sequence: CDR1 SGHAT, CDR2 FQNNGV. The DNA for the CDR3 is TGTGCCAGCAGCTTCGTCGAGATTGGCATAGCCGGTGAGCAGTTATTC. Translation gives CASSFVEIGIAGEQLF.

This clonotype was seen repeatedly, ten times or more. The V gene is TRBV7-6, the J gene TRBJ2-7; possibly TRBD1 or TRBD2 for D (5 bases each). The CDR3 has 13 residues. V lost 4 bases, J lost 3 bases, and 10 bases lay in between. Germline loops: CDR1 SGHVS, CDR2 FNYEAQ. The CDR3 coding sequence is TGTGCCAGCAGCTGGGGCGCGGGCTACGAGCAGTACTTC. Protein product: CASSWGAGYEQYF.

This clonotype was seen more than once but under ten times. This chain uses TRBV24-1 with TRBJ2-1; D is ambiguous. There are 11 residues in the CDR3. The V end was cut by 5 bases, the J end by 7 bases, with 5 bases between. Germline CDR1 reads KGHDR; CDR2 reads SFDVKD. The CDR3 spells CATSVGNEQFF. CDR3 nucleotide sequence: TGTGCCACCAGTGTGGGAAATGAGCAGTTCTTC.

The sample holds a few counts of this clonotype. The chain has TRBV15 and TRBJ2-7; D is tentatively TRBD1 or TRBD2 (5 bases each). Trimming shortened V by 8 bases and J by 7 bases, and 15 bases separated the two germline ends. Germline V gene data show CDR1 as LNHNV and CDR2 as YYDKDF (reference sequence). This CDR3 contains 12 residues. CDR3 DNA sequence: TGTGCCACCGGGGACCGATCAAGGGAGCAGTACTTC. This sequence encodes CATGDRSREQYF. The variable domain in full, completed from reference TRBV15 and TRBJ2-7, reads DAMVIQNPRYQVTQFGKPVTLSCSQTLNHNVMYWYQQKSSQAPKLLFHYYDKDFNNEADTPDNFQSRRPNTSFCFLDIRSPGLGDTAMYLCATGDRSREQYFGPGTRLTVT.

The J gene is TRBJ2-3, the V gene TRBV27; no clear D. Trimming stripped 6 bases from V and 5 bases from J, with 9 bases between. The CDR3 extends over 12 amino acids. Looked up from germline, CDR1 is MNHEY and CDR2 is SMNVEV (reference sequence). DNA for the CDR3: TGTGCCAGCAGCAAGCATGGAGATACGCAGTATTTT. Encoded protein: CASSKHGDTQYF.

This clonotype was picked up a small number of times. J is TRBJ1-4 and V is TRBV25-1; D is unclear. V lost 6 bases and J 5 bases, leaving 16 bases between the germline ends. CDR3 size: 15 residues. CDR1 and CDR2 from the germline V gene are MGHDK and SYGVNS. CDR3 loop: CASSPKEAVNEKLFF. The CDR3 DNA reads as TGTGCCAGCAGCCCCAAGGAGGCCGTAAATGAAAAACTGTTTTTT.